Listed here are 2 T cell receptor beta chains from one sample, sequenced in a study of T cell repertoires in cytomegalovirus infection (dated by TCRdb to the late 2010s). TCRdb shows the sequencer as Illumina HiSeq 1500. Starting from the raw public reads, TCRdb applied fastp trimming at Q25, assembled clones with MiXCR and retained in-frame beta chains. Entries that share a CDR3 protein sequence are merged under the most common genes and DNA. The sample table holds approximately 500,000 distinct CDR3 sequences, of which about 17% were seen once. The ten largest clones take up 20% to 30% of the sample. Sequences were obtained from CD8+ T cells from PBMCs. These receptors all stem from a human donor in good health (CMV status not recorded). Some clones in this sample may be carry-over from other donors' samples.

This clonotype appeared many times. The V and J genes are TRBV7-2 and TRBJ2-7, with TRBD2 as a possible D gene (6 bases). Trimming pared 3 bases from V and 4 bases from J, leaving 22 bases between. This CDR3 spans 17 amino acids. Germline V gene lookup returns CDR1 SGHTA and CDR2 FQGNSA. CDR3 bases: TGTGCCAGCAGCTTTGGCCCAACCTTGACTAGTGGGTACGAGCAGTACTTC. The encoded protein is CASSFGPTLTSGYEQYF. The full variable domain, with the rest looked up from reference TRBV7-2 and TRBJ2-7, is GAGVSQSPSNKVTEKGKDVELRCDPISGHTALYWYRQSLGQGLEFLIYFQGNSAPDKSGLPSDRFSAERTGGSVSTLTIQRTQQEDSAVYLCASSFGPTLTSGYEQYFGPGTRLTVT.

V usage is TRBV24-1 and J usage is TRBJ2-2, with D unclear. V was cut by 8 bases and J by 5 bases, with 11 bases left in between. The germline CDR1 and CDR2 sequences are KGHDR and SFDVKD. The CDR3 is made up of 13 amino acids. The CDR3 sequence is CATNNGATGELFF. In DNA form, the CDR3 reads TGTGCCACCAACAACGGAGCTACCGGGGAGCTGTTTTTT.